What follows are 8 T cell receptor beta chains derived from one specimen sequenced in a study of T-cell memory formation after mild COVID-19. MiXCR, applied by TCRdb to the 5' RACE reads, yields one record per CDR3 protein. The data contain 450,000 or so distinct CDR3 sequences, about 20% of them singletons. What was sequenced was PBMCs or a T cell subset sorted from them (not recorded which). These receptors all stem from an adult woman who had mild COVID-19 (a few samples of this study predate the infection). Cell type and time point are not known.

The rearrangement uses TRBV5-1 and TRBJ2-1, with 8 nucleotides matching TRBD1. The length of the CDR3 is 19 residues. The germline V gene has CDR1 SGHRS and CDR2 YFSETQ. V dropped 3 bases and J dropped 10; count of bases not matched to a gene: 24. This chain's CDR3 is CASSWGQGGTGGTTGEQFF. The CDR3 region has the DNA TGCGCCAGCAGCTGGGGGCAAGGAGGAACAGGGGGAACTACAGGAGAGCAGTTCTTC.

This clonotype was seen a handful of times. The V gene is TRBV19, the J gene TRBJ2-3; no reliable D call. Germline CDR1 is LNHDA and CDR2 is SQIVND (reference sequence). Trimming shortened V by 7 bases and J by 1 base, and 9 bases separated the two germline ends. The CDR3 length is 13 residues. CDR3 coding DNA: TGTGCCAGTACCAGGATCGGCACAGATACGCAGTATTTT. This encodes CASTRIGTDTQYF.

V and J are TRBV3-1 and TRBJ2-6; unclear D gene. The length of the CDR3 is 14 residues. Germline assignment: CDR1 LGHDT and CDR2 YNNKEL (reference sequence). Trimming took off 4 bases at V and 1 base at J, with 5 bases between the two ends. As DNA, the CDR3 is TGTGCCAGCAGCCGCATATCTGGGGCCAACGTCCTGACTTTC. Translation: CASSRISGANVLTF. Full variable domain (missing parts from reference TRBV3-1 and TRBJ2-6): DTAVSQTPKYLVTQMGNDKSIKCEQNLGHDTMYWYKQDSKKFLKIMFSYNNKELIINETVPNRFSPKSPDKAHLNLHINSLELGDSAVYFCASSRISGANVLTFGAGSRLTVL.

This chain connects TRBV7-9 to TRBJ2-7; the D gene is possibly TRBD1 (5 bases). Trimming removed 6 bases from V and 5 bases from J, with 17 bases in between. Germline values: CDR1 SEHNR, CDR2 FQNEAQ (reference sequence). The CDR3 covers 14 residues. CDR3 nucleotide sequence: TGTGCCAGCAGTGAAATCCCCCAGGGTGACGAGCAGTACTTC. This encodes CASSEIPQGDEQYF.

The chain recombines TRBV2 with TRBJ1-1, with unresolved D. The V gene lost 4 bases and the J gene lost 4 bases, with 16 bases spanning the gap. This CDR3 has 15 amino acids. Germline V lookup: CDR1 SNHLY, CDR2 FYNNEI. The CDR3 nucleotides read TGTGCCAGCAGTGTTGAGGGAGTGTTGGCCACTGAAGCTTTCTTT. Encoded protein: CASSVEGVLATEAFF. Using reference TRBV2 and TRBJ1-1 for the parts outside the CDR3, the full variable domain is EPEVTQTPSHQVTQMGQEVILRCVPISNHLYFYWYRQILGQKVEFLVSFYNNEISEKSEIFDDQFSVERPDGSNFTLKIRSTKLEDSAMYFCASSVEGVLATEAFFGQGTRLTVV.

This clonotype has more than one count but fewer than ten. The CDR3: CASRPRQTTGELFF. DNA of the CDR3: TGTGCCAGCAGGCCCAGACAGACCACCGGGGAGCTGTTTTTT. V and J are TRBV12-3 or TRBV12-4 and TRBJ2-2; the D gene is possibly TRBD1 (5 bases). The CDR3 loop spans 14 amino acids. The ends were cut back, 6 bases at V and 4 bases at J, with 12 bases in the middle.

The chain combines TRBV7-9 with TRBJ2-3, with D perhaps TRBD2 (5 bases). Germline-derived CDR1 and CDR2 are SEHNR and FQNEAQ (reference sequence). The CDR3 length is 16 residues. V shed 3 bases and J shed 4 bases, with 17 bases lying between them. CDR3 sequence: CASSFPGGRGPDTQYF. CDR3 coding DNA: TGTGCCAGCAGCTTCCCCGGAGGAAGAGGCCCAGATACGCAGTATTTT.

The gene calls are TRBV6-1 and TRBJ2-7; 9 nucleotides align to TRBD2. The CDR3 runs 16 residues. Per the germline V gene, CDR1 is MNHNS and CDR2 is SASEGT. The ends lost 1 base at V and 2 bases at J; junction bases unmatched: 6. The CDR3 sequence is CASSEGGSGRTYEQYF. The DNA for the CDR3 is TGTGCCAGCAGTGAAGGCGGAAGCGGGAGGACCTACGAGCAGTACTTC.